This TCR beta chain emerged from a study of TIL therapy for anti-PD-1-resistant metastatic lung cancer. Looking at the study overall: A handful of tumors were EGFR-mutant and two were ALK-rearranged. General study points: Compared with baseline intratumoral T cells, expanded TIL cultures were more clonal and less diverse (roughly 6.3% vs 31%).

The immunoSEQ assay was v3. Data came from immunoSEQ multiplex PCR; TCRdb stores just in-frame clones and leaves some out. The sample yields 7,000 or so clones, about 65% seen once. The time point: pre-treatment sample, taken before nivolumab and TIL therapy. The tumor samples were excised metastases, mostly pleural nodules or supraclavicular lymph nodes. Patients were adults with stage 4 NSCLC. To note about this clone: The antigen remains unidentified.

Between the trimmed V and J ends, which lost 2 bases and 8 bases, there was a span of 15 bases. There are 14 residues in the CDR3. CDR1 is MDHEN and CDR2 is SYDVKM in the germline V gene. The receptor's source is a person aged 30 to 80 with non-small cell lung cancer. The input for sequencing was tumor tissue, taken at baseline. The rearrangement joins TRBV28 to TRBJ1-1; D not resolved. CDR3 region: CASSLGAQWPEAFF. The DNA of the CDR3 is TGTGCCAGCAGTTTAGGAGCCCAATGGCCAGAAGCTTTCTTT.